This is a list of T cell receptor beta chains from one sample in a study of blood T cell repertoires in COVID-19. Generated by immunoSEQ multiplex PCR, the TCRdb table keeps only in-frame clones and is missing some. The data show under 70,000 clones, with 84% seen just once and approximately 12% held by the top ten. The material sequenced was peripheral blood. The receptor source for this set is a woman over 75 with acute or convalescent COVID-19. The CDR3 runs from the conserved cysteine through the conserved F or W. D genes are given only for firm matches. Only part of the rows carry a size: once, few, many, or a class if the clone is expanded.

>NA|TRBV5-1|NA|TRBJ1-6
TGCGCCAGCGCCCCCCGGGGGGGCAATTCACCCCTCCACTTT
CASAPRGGNSPLHF
>TRBD1|TRBV27|NA|TRBJ1-4
TGTGCCAGCGGATCTTCACAGGGGGCGGGAGGCCGGCTGTTTTTT
CASGSSQGAGGRLFF
>TRBD1|TRBV5-1|NA|TRBJ2-5
TGCGCCAGCAGCCTGCAGGGGGCGGGGCTCCAAGAGACCCAGTACTTC
CASSLQGAGLQETQYF
>NA|TRBV6-6|once|TRBJ1-1
TGTGCCAGCAGTTACTCGGGGGACTCGAACACTGAAGCTTTCTTT
CASSYSGDSNTEAFF
>NA|TRBV21-1|NA|TRBJ1-3
TGTGCCAGCAGCAAGGGACAGGGTAGAAACACCATATATTTT
CASSKGQGRNTIYF
>TRBD1|TRBV27|few|TRBJ1-2
TGTGCCAGCAGTTTACGAGGACAGGGGGCGGCCTATGGCTACACCTTC
CASSLRGQGAAYGYTF
>NA|TRBV7-9|NA|TRBJ1-4
TGTGCCAGCAGCAGAAGGACAGACCCCATAAGCGAAAAACTGTTTTTT
CASSRRTDPISEKLFF
>NA|TRBV30|NA|TRBJ2-2
TGTGCCTGGACACAGGGATCCAACACCGGGGAGCTGTTTTTT
CAWTQGSNTGELFF
>NA|TRBV5-1|NA|TRBJ1-6
TGCGCCAGCAGCTTGGATATAAATAATTCACCCCTCCACTTT
CASSLDINNSPLHF
>NA|TRBV6-6|NA|TRBJ1-2
TGTGCCAGCAGCCGAACGGGGGGGGCCGGGGTAGCCAACTATGGCTACACCTTC
CASSRTGGAGVANYGYTF
>NA|TRBV3-1/TRBV3-2|once|TRBJ2-1
TGTGCCAGCAGCCAAGATTTGCGGAACTACAATGAGCAGTTCTTC
CASSQDLRNYNEQFF
>TRBD2|TRBV3-1/TRBV3-2|few|TRBJ2-4
TGTGCCAGCAGCCTCGGACTAGCGGGGGGGCGGTTGAACATTCAGTACTTC
CASSLGLAGGRLNIQYF
>NA|TRBV19|NA|TRBJ1-5
TGTGCCAGTAGTATGGGAGGGAATCAGCCCCAGCATTTT
CASSMGGNQPQHF
>NA|TRBV24-1|NA|TRBJ2-2
TGTGCCACCAGTGCCACCAAAGCACCGAACACCGGGGAGCTGTTTTTT
CATSATKAPNTGELFF
>TRBD1|TRBV2|NA|TRBJ1-1
TGTGCCAGCAGTTCCGGGACAGGGTCTCGCACTGAAGCTTTCTTT
CASSSGTGSRTEAFF
>TRBD1|TRBV7-9|once|TRBJ2-2
TGTGCCAGCAGCTTAATAGGGGGCCCTAACACCGGGGAGCTGTTTTTT
CASSLIGGPNTGELFF
>NA|TRBV5-5|NA|TRBJ1-1
TGTGCCAGCAGCTTGGCGGCAGGACAGAACACTGAAGCTTTCTTT
CASSLAAGQNTEAFF
>TRBD2|TRBV6-1|NA|TRBJ2-1
TGTGCCAGCAGTGAGATGGGCGGGGGGTCCTACAATGAGCAGTTCTTC
CASSEMGGGSYNEQFF
>TRBD1|TRBV2|NA|TRBJ1-5
TGTGCCAGCAGTGATGGGACAGGGGTGGGCAATCAGCCCCAGCATTTT
CASSDGTGVGNQPQHF
>NA|TRBV19|NA|TRBJ2-1
TGTGCCAGTAGTATCTCTGCGGACAGCTCCTACAATGAGCAGTTCTTC
CASSISADSSYNEQFF
>TRBD2|TRBV6-5|NA|TRBJ2-7
TGTGCCAGCAGCCCCGGACTAGCGGGGGGCGGCGAGCAGTACTTC
CASSPGLAGGGEQYF
>NA|TRBV3-1/TRBV3-2|NA|TRBJ1-1
TGTGCCAGCAGCCAAACGGGGAACACTGAAGCTTTCTTT
CASSQTGNTEAFF
>TRBD1|TRBV5-1|NA|TRBJ2-1
TGCGCCAGCAGCCAACGGACAGGCAACAATGAGCAGTTCTTC
CASSQRTGNNEQFF